The 22 T cell receptor beta chains below come from one sample, sequenced in a study of immune evolution from preneoplasia to lung adenocarcinoma. Using immunoSEQ multiplex PCR, the repertoire was profiled, and TCRdb retains in-frame clones only, with some absent. The table shows some 3,200 clones, with around 52% occurring only once. The sample comprised FFPE normal lung tissue adjacent to the tumor. The receptors shown here come from a person aged 45 to 59 with lung adenocarcinoma.

J is TRBJ2-7 and V is TRBV10-2; possible D gene TRBD1, 5 bases. V shed 3 bases and J shed 9 bases, with 12 bases lying between them. Germline assignment: CDR1 WSHSY and CDR2 SAAADI. The CDR3 spans 12 residues. In nucleotides, the CDR3 is TGCGCCAGCAGTGATTTTCGACAGAGGCAGTACTTC. The encoded protein is CASSDFRQRQYF.

The V gene is TRBV6-5, the J gene TRBJ1-4; D remains ambiguous. Germline loops: CDR1 MNHEY, CDR2 SVGAGI. The CDR3 spans 14 residues. V was pared by 4 bases and J by 3 bases, with 9 bases between. CDR3 coding DNA: TGTGCCAGCAGTTCTCCGGGATCTAATGAAAAACTGTTTTTT. This encodes CASSSPGSNEKLFF.

The chain joins TRBV5-4 to TRBJ2-5, with 12 bases matching TRBD2. The trim removed 1 base at V and 3 bases at J, leaving 1 base unmatched. The CDR3 has 15 residues. The germline V gene encodes CDR1 SGHNT and CDR2 YYREEE (reference sequence). This CDR3 reads CASSLPSGGEETQYF. In nucleotides, the CDR3 is TGTGCCAGCAGCTTGCCTAGCGGGGGGGAAGAGACCCAGTACTTC.

The chain uses TRBV10-2 and TRBJ1-5, with D maybe TRBD1 (5 bases). The CDR3 totals 15 residues. Trimming removed 3 bases at V and 5 bases at J, with 14 bases between. Germline assignment: CDR1 WSHSY and CDR2 SAAADI. CDR3 protein: CASSDGQGGYQPQHF. CDR3 nucleotides: TGCGCCAGCAGTGACGGTCAGGGCGGGTATCAGCCCCAGCATTTT.

This clone counts as large. The chain employs TRBV9 and TRBJ1-5; 12 bases map to TRBD1. The junction had 5 bases not matched to a gene; V was cut back by 0 bases and J by 7 bases. Germline assignment: CDR1 SGDLS and CDR2 YYNGEE. This CDR3 spans 16 amino acids. CDR3 nucleotide sequence: TGTGCCAGCAGCGTAGGGGGACAGGGGGCCGACCAGCCCCAGCATTTT. This gives the protein CASSVGGQGADQPQHF. The full variable domain, in which reference TRBV9 and TRBJ1-5 provide the parts outside the CDR3, is DSGVTQTPKHLITATGQRVTLRCSPRSGDLSVYWYQQSLDQGLQFLIQYYNGEERAKGNILERFSAQQFPDLHSELNLSSLELGDSALYFCASSVGGQGADQPQHFGDGTRLSIL.

The V call is TRBV30, the J call TRBJ1-4, with D tentatively TRBD1 (6 bases). In germline, CDR1 is GTSNPN, CDR2 SVGIG (reference sequence). The V and J ends lost 5 bases and 7 bases respectively, with 14 bases between them. CDR3 size: 13 residues. This chain's CDR3 is CAWARGRGEKLFF. The CDR3 coding sequence is TGTGCCTGGGCGAGGGGCAGGGGTGAAAAACTGTTTTTT.

The chain recombines TRBV30 with TRBJ1-5; D unclear. The CDR3 contains 12 residues. Germline V gives CDR1 GTSNPN, CDR2 SVGIG (reference sequence). With 2 bases removed from V and 5 bases from J, the gap between germline ends came to 7 bases. The CDR3 here is CAWSRQDQPQHF. CDR3 sequence (DNA): TGTGCCTGGAGTCGCCAAGATCAGCCCCAGCATTTT.

The chain employs TRBV10-3 and TRBJ1-6; D not resolved. The CDR3 consists of 13 residues. The germline V gene has CDR1 ENHRY and CDR2 SYGVKD. Trimming removed 0 bases from V and 9 bases from J, with 6 bases in between. The CDR3 protein is CAISESSSSPLHF. CDR3 DNA sequence: TGTGCCATCAGTGAGTCGTCGAGTTCACCCCTCCACTTT.

The chain carries TRBV20-1 and TRBJ1-5; D uncertain. Germline CDR1 and CDR2: DFQATT and SNEGSKA (reference sequence). V lost 5 bases and J lost 4, with 6 bases in between. The CDR3 is made up of 11 amino acids. CDR3 residues: CSAVKNQPQHF. The CDR3 bases are TGCAGTGCTGTAAAGAATCAGCCCCAGCATTTT.

This clone occurred a few times. V gene TRBV27 combines with J gene TRBJ1-1, with D unclear. CDR1 is MNHEY, CDR2 SMNVEV, per germline (reference sequence). The V end lost 3 bases, the J end lost 4 bases, and 12 bases lay between the germline ends. The CDR3 is 14 amino acids. The CDR3 here is CASSFVGRPTEAFF. The DNA for the CDR3 is TGTGCCAGCAGTTTCGTCGGCAGACCCACTGAAGCTTTCTTT.

The chain is built from TRBV4-2 and TRBJ2-1; D perhaps matches TRBD2 (6 bases). CDR1 LGHNA and CDR2 YNFKEQ come from the germline V gene. There are 12 residues in the CDR3. V lost 4 bases to trimming and J lost 9 bases, with 10 bases between them. The CDR3 DNA follows: TGTGCCAGCAGCCGGCTTAGCGGTGAGCAGTTCTTC. It encodes CASSRLSGEQFF.

The chain has TRBV5-6 and TRBJ1-1, with a tentative D call TRBD1 (6 bases). This CDR3 has 15 residues. The V gene's germline CDR1 is SGHDT and CDR2 YYEEEE. V was shortened by 2 bases and J by 0 bases, with 11 bases between the two germline ends. CDR3 nucleotide sequence: TGTGCCAGCAGCTTTTCGGACAGACTGAACACTGAAGCTTTCTTT. Residues: CASSFSDRLNTEAFF.

The table lists this clone with a few counts. The genes are TRBV30 and TRBJ2-3; D is uncertain. This CDR3 has 13 amino acids. Germline V gene sequence: CDR1 GTSNPN, CDR2 SVGIG (reference sequence). The V gene lost 0 bases and the J gene lost 8 bases, with 12 bases spanning the gap. The CDR3 is CAWSVPPLSTQYF. The DNA for the CDR3 is TGTGCCTGGAGTGTACCCCCCCTTTCTACGCAGTATTTT.

Written as DNA, the CDR3 is TGTGCCAGCATTCGAACAGCCCCCACCGGCACTGAAGCTTTCTTT. As protein: CASIRTAPTGTEAFF. This chain joins TRBV28 and TRBJ1-1; D unresolved. The V and J ends lost 7 bases and 4 bases respectively, with 19 bases between them. CDR3 length: 15 residues. The germline gives CDR1 MDHEN, CDR2 SYDVKM. Using reference TRBV28 and TRBJ1-1 for the parts outside the CDR3, the full variable domain is DVKVTQSSRYLVKRTGEKVFLECVQDMDHENMFWYRQDPGLGLRLIYFSYDVKMKEKGDIPEGYSVSREKKERFSLILESASTNQTSMYLCASIRTAPTGTEAFFGQGTRLTVV.

A few counts support this clone. V usage is TRBV28 and J usage is TRBJ2-2, with a weak D call TRBD1 (6 bases). The germline V gene encodes CDR1 MDHEN and CDR2 SYDVKM. This CDR3 region has 14 residues. The V and J ends lost 7 bases and 1 base respectively, with 10 bases between them. CDR3 protein: CASNEQGNTGELFF. The CDR3 bases are TGTGCCAGCAACGAACAGGGGAACACCGGGGAGCTGTTTTTT.

The J gene is TRBJ1-2, the V gene TRBV28; TRBD1 matches at 8 bases. V dropped 3 bases and J dropped 6; count of bases not matched to a gene: 9. The germline V gene has CDR1 MDHEN and CDR2 SYDVKM. The CDR3 spans 15 residues. The CDR3 spells CASSFSNWGQDGYTF. CDR3 nucleotide sequence: TGTGCCAGCAGTTTTTCCAACTGGGGACAGGATGGCTACACCTTC.

The genes are TRBV5-1 and TRBJ2-2; possibly TRBD2 for D (5 bases). CDR3 size: 16 residues. V was pared by 4 bases and J by 3 bases, with 16 bases between. Looked up from germline, CDR1 is SGHRS and CDR2 is YFSETQ. The DNA of the CDR3 is TGCGCCAGCAGCCTTGAGGGCAGGCGCGACACCGGGGAGCTGTTTTTT. It codes for CASSLEGRRDTGELFF.

The J gene is TRBJ1-1, the V gene TRBV29-1, with 8 bases matching TRBD1. The CDR3 extends over 10 amino acids. CDR1 and CDR2 from the germline V gene are SQVTM and ANQGSEA. Trimming removed 7 bases from V and 11 bases from J; junction bases left unmatched: 6. CDR3 DNA: TGCAGCGGCCAGACAGGGGAGGCTTTCTTT. It specifies CSGQTGEAFF.

This clone was counted between two and nine times. The V call is TRBV7-9, the J call TRBJ2-3, with D hard to call. CDR1 is SEHNR and CDR2 is FQNEAQ in the germline V gene (reference sequence). This CDR3 region has 15 residues. Trimming removed 4 bases from V and 0 bases from J, with 11 bases in between. The CDR3 spells CASSSGATSTDTQYF. The CDR3 DNA reads as TGTGCCAGCAGCTCCGGCGCAACTAGCACAGATACGCAGTATTTT.

In its sample, this clone was seen a few times. This chain joins TRBV28 and TRBJ2-7; TRBD2 agrees at 7 bases. Germline CDR1 MDHEN, CDR2 SYDVKM. The CDR3 loop spans 15 amino acids. V gave up 3 bases and J gave up 3 bases; unmatched junction bases: 8. For the CDR3, the DNA is TGTGCCAGCAGTTTCGAATGGTCTAGCGGCTACGAGCAGTACTTC. The encoded protein is CASSFEWSSGYEQYF.

The chain carries TRBV7-9 and TRBJ1-2; tentative D call: TRBD1 (6 bases). In germline, CDR1 is SEHNR, CDR2 FQNEAQ (reference sequence). V dropped 5 bases and J dropped 8 bases, with 21 bases sitting between them. The CDR3 totals 15 residues. DNA of the CDR3: TGTGCCAGCAGCCAAGAGGGTGGCAGGGGCCAGGGCTACACCTTC. It codes for CASSQEGGRGQGYTF.

V is TRBV28 and J is TRBJ1-1; D gene ambiguous. Germline V gene lookup returns CDR1 MDHEN and CDR2 SYDVKM. The CDR3 sequence is 15 residues long. V lost 2 bases, J lost 0 bases, and 10 bases lay in between. Written as DNA, the CDR3 is TGTGCCAGCAGTTTAGAGGGTCTCATGAACACTGAAGCTTTCTTT. Its translation is CASSLEGLMNTEAFF. The full variable domain, rest sourced from reference TRBV28 and TRBJ1-1, is DVKVTQSSRYLVKRTGEKVFLECVQDMDHENMFWYRQDPGLGLRLIYFSYDVKMKEKGDIPEGYSVSREKKERFSLILESASTNQTSMYLCASSLEGLMNTEAFFGQGTRLTVV.